The rows below give T cell receptor beta chains drawn from one sample of a study of blood T cell repertoires in COVID-19. Generated by immunoSEQ multiplex PCR, the TCRdb table keeps only in-frame clones and is missing some. Here the sample spans 120,000 or so clones, roughly 79% being singletons. Sequences were obtained from peripheral blood. The source of these receptors is a man in his 70s with acute or convalescent COVID-19. The CDR3 runs from the conserved cysteine through the conserved F or W. Fields, in order: clone size, D gene, V gene, J gene, CDR3 DNA, CDR3 protein. A D gene is named only where the DNA matches it firmly. Clone sizes are given selectively: once, few, many, or a class where the clone is expanded.

>.|TRBD1|TRBV5-1|TRBJ1-6
TGCGCCAGCAGCTTAGAAGGGACAGGGGTGAATTCACCCCTCCACTTT
CASSLEGTGVNSPLHF
>.|TRBD2|TRBV7-9|TRBJ2-5
TGTGCCAGCAGCCAATTGGGTTTTAGCGGGGGTGAGACCCAGTACTTC
CASSQLGFSGGETQYF
>.|TRBD2|TRBV2|TRBJ2-3
TGTGCCACCCTAGCGGGGGAAATAACAGATACGCAGTATTTT
CATLAGEITDTQYF
>once|.|TRBV5-6|TRBJ2-4
TGTGCCAGCAGCGGCCGGACTGGCCCCGACAAAAACATTCAGTACTTC
CASSGRTGPDKNIQYF
>few|TRBD1|TRBV6-6|TRBJ1-5
TGTGCCAGCAGTCTAGGGATAGACAGGGGCAATCAGCCCCAGCATTTT
CASSLGIDRGNQPQHF
>.|.|TRBV7-9|TRBJ2-3
TGTGCCAGCAGCTACGGAGACAGGAGCCCGCAGTATTTT
CASSYGDRSPQYF
>.|.|TRBV11-1|TRBJ1-1
TGTGCCAGCAGCTTAAATCCAGACACTGAAGCTTTCTTT
CASSLNPDTEAFF
>.|TRBD2|TRBV7-8|TRBJ2-1
TGTGCCAGCAGCCCTGCAGGCGGGGGGGCGGGGTCCTACAATGAGCAGTTCTTC
CASSPAGGGAGSYNEQFF
>.|.|TRBV6-5|TRBJ2-7
TGTGCCAGTATGGGGGGATCAACCTACGAGCAGTACTTC
CASMGGSTYEQYF
>.|.|TRBV4-3|TRBJ1-6
TGCGCCAGCAGCCAATGGACATCCACTTCACCCCTCCACTTT
CASSQWTSTSPLHF
>.|.|TRBV7-2|TRBJ2-3
TGTGCCAGCACCCTTTACAGTACTAGCACAGATACGCAGTATTTT
CASTLYSTSTDTQYF
>few|TRBD1|TRBV6-6|TRBJ1-5
TGTGCCAGCAGCGCCCGGACAGGGGGCGGGAGTCAGCCCCAGCATTTT
CASSARTGGGSQPQHF
>.|.|TRBV28|TRBJ1-5
TGTGCCAGCAGTGGCAGTAATCAGCCCCAGCATTTT
CASSGSNQPQHF
>.|.|TRBV6-1|TRBJ1-2
TGTGCCAGCAGTGAAGCGCTTCGGACACCCTTC
CASSEALRTPF
>.|.|TRBV29-1|TRBJ2-5
TGCAGCACGGGGCGGCGAGAGACCCAGTACTTC
CSTGRRETQYF
>.|.|TRBV9|TRBJ1-1
TGTGCCAGCAGCGCCCGCAGGGAATGGACTGAAGCTTTCTTT
CASSARREWTEAFF
>.|.|TRBV18|TRBJ1-1
TGTGCCAGCTCACCGACAGCGTCTGAGAACACTGAAGCTTTCTTT
CASSPTASENTEAFF
>.|TRBD1|TRBV18|TRBJ1-5
TGTGCCAGCTCAACCTGGGGACAGGGTTATCAGCCCCAGCATTTT
CASSTWGQGYQPQHF
>few|TRBD1|TRBV12-5|TRBJ2-7
TGTGCTAGTGGTTTCCAGGGGGCTGCCGCCGGCTACGAGCAGTACTTC
CASGFQGAAAGYEQYF
>.|.|TRBV12-3/TRBV12-4|TRBJ2-1
TGTGCCAGTCAACTTCGCAATGAGCAGTTCTTC
CASQLRNEQFF
>once|.|TRBV29-1|TRBJ2-5
TGCAGCGTTGCCGCAGGGAAGGAGACCCAGTACTTC
CSVAAGKETQYF
>.|.|TRBV29-1|TRBJ1-2
TGCAGCGTTGAAGCTCAGGTCAGAGGAGGGGGCTACACCTTC
CSVEAQVRGGGYTF
>.|.|TRBV7-2|TRBJ2-3
TGTGCCAGCAGCCTAGAGAGGTCAGATACGCAGTATTTT
CASSLERSDTQYF
>few|TRBD1|TRBV6-2/TRBV6-3|TRBJ1-5
TGTGCCAGCAGTCGTACGACAGGGGCTAGTCAGCCCCAGCATTTT
CASSRTTGASQPQHF
>.|TRBD1|TRBV4-1|TRBJ1-5
TGCGCCAGCAGCCAAGAGCCCCAGGGGGCGCATCAGCCCCAGCATTTT
CASSQEPQGAHQPQHF
>.|.|TRBV5-5|TRBJ2-2
TGTGCCAGCAGTCCAGACAGGGGAGGGGCGAACACCGGGGAGCTGTTTTTT
CASSPDRGGANTGELFF
>once|TRBD2|TRBV7-2|TRBJ2-1
TGTGCCAGCAGCTTGGGGCGCGGGGGGGCCCCCCGAAACTACAATGAGCAGTTCTTC
CASSLGRGGAPRNYNEQFF
>.|.|TRBV19|TRBJ1-2
TGTGCCAGTAGTATAGAGGCGGGGGTCGGCTACACCTTC
CASSIEAGVGYTF
>.|TRBD2|TRBV3-1/TRBV3-2|TRBJ2-5
TGTGCCAGCAGCCTGTTAGCGGGGGGGCCTCGTGAGACCCAGTACTTC
CASSLLAGGPRETQYF
>.|.|TRBV7-8|TRBJ1-3
TGTGCCAGCAGCCTCTCGGGTGGGCAGGGCCCTGGAAACACCATATATTTT
CASSLSGGQGPGNTIYF
>few|TRBD1|TRBV12-3/TRBV12-4|TRBJ1-5
TGTGCCAGCAGGGAAACAGGGGATCAGCCCCAGCATTTT
CASRETGDQPQHF
>.|.|TRBV9|TRBJ1-1
TGTGCCAGCAGCGTAGGGTTGGGCAGGCCTGAGAACACTGAAGCTTTCTTT
CASSVGLGRPENTEAFF
>.|.|TRBV6-2/TRBV6-3|TRBJ2-6
TGTGCCAGCAGTTACGGGGGGGCCGGCCTCTCTGGGGCCAACGTCCTGACTTTC
CASSYGGAGLSGANVLTF
>.|.|TRBV7-2|TRBJ1-1
TGTGCCAGCAGCTTAGTGCGGATGAACACTGAAGCTTTCTTT
CASSLVRMNTEAFF
>.|.|TRBV12-5|TRBJ1-5
TGTGCTAGTGGTACAACCAGGACATTGGATAATCAGCCCCAGCATTTT
CASGTTRTLDNQPQHF
>.|TRBD1|TRBV4-3|TRBJ1-2
TGCGCCAGCAGCCATAGGACAGGGTTTGGCTACACCTTC
CASSHRTGFGYTF
>few|TRBD1|TRBV30|TRBJ1-3
TGTGCCTGTACTTTATGGACAGGGCCTGGAAACACCATATATTTT
CACTLWTGPGNTIYF